Reported below is one TCR beta chain. What it recognizes is unknown. CDR3 length: 17 residues. After removal of 5 bases from V and 1 base from J, the junction contained 11 bases not matched to a gene. Germline V gives CDR1 LGHNT, CDR2 FRNRAP. Extraction of RNA preceded its reverse transcription into cDNA, which served as the sequencing template. Sequenced by immunoSEQ multiplex PCR; TCRdb stores in-frame clones only, minus some. The sample records around 270,000 clones, more than 45% being singletons. Treatment meaning: oral pan-JAK inhibitor, 5-10 mg twice daily. The source of the sample is a study of CD8+ T cells in alopecia areata. Study in general: Among treated patients, oral tofacitinib was administered at 5 to 10 mg twice daily.

Study results and limitations: Significant decreases in scalp clonality and expanded CD8+ clones followed tofacitinib treatment.

The chain carries TRBV12-5 and TRBJ2-4, with 7 bases lining up with TRBD1. The sequencing here drew on CD4+ T cells sorted from blood, taken at week 24, from a patient treated with tofacitinib. This TCR derives from a human donor with alopecia areata. In DNA form, the CDR3 reads TGTGCTAGTGGTCCGTGGCACAGGGGAGAGGCCAAAAACATTCAGTACTTC. This gives the protein CASGPWHRGEAKNIQYF.